The clone carrying this T cell receptor beta chain was recorded many times. CDR1 and CDR2 from the germline V gene are KGHSH and LQKENI. This CDR3 contains 15 residues. Trimming left V 5 bases short and J 1 base short, with 13 bases between. TCRdb redid the calling of the 5' RACE reads with MiXCR, one entry per CDR3 protein. The sample has roughly 32,000 distinct CDR3 sequences, 6% to 8.5% seen once. The sample belongs to a study of T cells after yellow fever vaccination. This receptor was obtained from a young man who received the YFV17D yellow fever vaccine. The chain links TRBV18 to TRBJ2-3; tentatively, D is TRBD1 (6 bases). This material consisted of PBMCs, either bulk or a sorted T-cell subset (CD4+, CD8+, memory, or dextramer-sorted; not recorded which), taken on the day of the first yellow fever vaccination. The CDR3 loop reads CASSSQGQGTDTQYF. For the CDR3, the DNA is TGTGCCAGCTCATCACAGGGTCAAGGCACAGATACGCAGTATTTT.